Reported below is one T cell receptor (beta chain). The sample comes from a study of blood T cell repertoires in COVID-19. Sequencing was performed with immunoSEQ multiplex PCR; in TCRdb, only in-frame clones are kept and a portion is missing. The table includes hundreds of thousands of clones, about 89% detected once. Sequenced input: PBMCs or T cells enriched from blood (not recorded which). This receptor was taken from a man aged 40-49 years in a cohort exposed to, infected with or recovered from COVID-19 (not recorded which).

CDR3 sequence (DNA): TGTGCCAGCAGCTTAACATTCTTCACAGGGGATGTGAGTGAAAAACTGTTTTTT. This encodes CASSLTFFTGDVSEKLFF. The chain recombines TRBV7-2 with TRBJ1-4, with 7 bases aligning to TRBD1. The CDR3 is 18 amino acids. V was pared by 2 bases and J by 7 bases, with 16 bases of the junction left unmatched. CDR1 and CDR2 (germline): SGHTA, FQGNSA.